The TCR beta chain described here comes from a study of T-cell reconstitution after alpha-beta-depleted transplantation in children. Trimming removed 3 bases at V and 2 bases at J, with 21 bases between. The CDR3 contains 17 residues. In germline, CDR1 is DFQATT, CDR2 SNEGSKA (reference sequence). Unique molecular identifiers were incorporated when the TCRbeta library was constructed. TCRdb used MiXCR to reprocess the PCR reads, holding one entry per CDR3 protein. Counted here are 230,000 or so distinct CDR3 sequences, around 12% occurring once; the ten biggest clones make up over 2%. This clonotype was observed a few times.

The TCR comes from a human donor who donated a stem cell graft to a child with acute lymphoblastic leukemia. J is TRBJ2-3 and V is TRBV20-1, with a tentative D call TRBD2 (6 bases). The sample consisted of PBMCs from the stem cell graft donor, taken from the stem cell graft. CDR3 nucleotide sequence: TGCAGTGCTAGTTTTTTTGGGGTAGCGGAGACCACAGATACGCAGTATTTT. Translation: CSASFFGVAETTDTQYF.